This TCR beta chain was recovered during a study of shared clonotypes between healthy human individuals. Study details: The donor group consisted of a couple of women and three men, aged 18 to 49.

The V and J ends lost 0 bases and 3 bases, in that order; junction bases with no gene match: 8. The CDR3 spans 16 residues. The V gene's germline CDR1 is SGHTA and CDR2 FQGNSA. The run depth of the assay was deep. Sequencing was performed with immunoSEQ multiplex PCR; in TCRdb, only in-frame clones are kept and a portion is missing. The sample shows more than 1 million clones, approximately 80% of them seen only once. Naive CD4+ cells were CD45RA-selected; the remaining cells were memory. Concerning this clone: Its target is not known. Within the sample, other DNA sequences also encode this same CDR3.

General study findings and limits: Naive subsets typically showed greater estimated richness than memory subsets.

Source material: memory CD4+ T cells from PBMCs. Noted subset: CD45RA-negative fraction. This rearrangement joins TRBV7-2 to TRBJ2-7; 7 bases align to TRBD2. This TCR was sampled from a man between 18 and 35 years old in good health. Some clones in this sample may be carry-over from other donors' samples. The CDR3 loop is CASSLALASGNYEQYF. DNA for the CDR3: TGTGCCAGCAGCTTAGCACTAGCGTCAGGGAACTACGAGCAGTACTTC.